One and the same sample provided the 27 T cell receptor beta chains below, sequenced in a study of cytomegalovirus exposure and HLA in healthy donors. The repertoire was sequenced with immunoSEQ multiplex PCR; TCRdb's copy has only in-frame clones and lacks some. The sample consists of approximately 230,000 clones, roughly 87% of them appearing once. The sequencing sample was made of PBMCs. Source of these receptors: a man younger than 30 in good health and CMV-seropositive.

This chain uses TRBV27 with TRBJ1-4, with D perhaps matching TRBD1 (5 bases). With 2 bases removed from V and 4 bases from J, the gap between germline ends came to 5 bases. Per the germline V gene, CDR1 is MNHEY and CDR2 is SMNVEV (reference sequence). This CDR3 has 13 residues. The CDR3 sequence is CASSLQGNEKLFF. CDR3 sequence (DNA): TGTGCCAGCAGTTTACAGGGTAATGAAAAACTGTTTTTT.

This rearrangement joins TRBV13 to TRBJ2-7; 10 bases are a match to TRBD2. The CDR3 length is 14 residues. V gave up 5 bases and J gave up 2 bases; unmatched junction bases: 3. Germline CDR1 PRHDT, CDR2 FYEKMQ (reference sequence). The DNA for the CDR3 is TGTGCCAGCAGCGGTAGCGGGGGGCCCTACGAGCAGTACTTC. Translation gives CASSGSGGPYEQYF.

The rearrangement uses TRBV11-3 and TRBJ2-3; no clear D gene. The germline CDR1 and CDR2 sequences are SGHNT and YENEEA. The CDR3 runs 12 residues. Trimming removed 4 bases from V and 8 bases from J, with 10 bases in between. The CDR3 DNA reads TGTGCCAGCAGCTCGCCTTCTGGTACGCAGTATTTT. It translates to CASSSPSGTQYF.

Points on this clone: At one end the junction does not follow the germline gene, possibly because of a read error. The rearrangement joins TRBV6-5 to TRBJ2-7; 13 positions agree with TRBD2. The CDR3 spans 15 residues. From germline, CDR1 is MNHEY and CDR2 SVGAGI. Here the CDR3 reads CASRKGLAGLYVQYF. DNA for the CDR3: TGTGCCAGCAGAAAGGGACTAGCGGGGCTCTACGTGCAGTACTTC.

The rearrangement joins TRBV27 to TRBJ1-2; 8 nucleotides agree with TRBD1. Germline V CDR1 and CDR2: MNHEY, SMNVEV (reference sequence). Losses at the gene ends were 6 bases for V and 3 bases for J; bases not matched to a gene: 6. CDR3 length equals 14 residues. DNA of the CDR3: TGTGCCAGCAGCCCAGGGGGCTATGACTATGGCTACACCTTC. It encodes CASSPGGYDYGYTF.

This clone came up once. In DNA form, the CDR3 reads TGCGCCAGCAGCTTAGGACAGGGGGGCTCTGGGGCCAACGTCCTGACTTTC. This codes for CASSLGQGGSGANVLTF. The V call is TRBV5-1, the J call TRBJ2-6; 10 nucleotides match TRBD1. Trimming took 2 bases from V and 0 from J; bases not matched to a gene: 2. CDR1 and CDR2 from the germline V gene are SGHRS and YFSETQ. This CDR3 spans 17 amino acids.

This chain uses TRBV27 with TRBJ2-1; D not resolved. The germline CDR1 and CDR2 sequences are MNHEY and SMNVEV (reference sequence). V gave up 2 bases and J gave up 6 bases, with 11 bases separating them. This CDR3 has 14 residues. The CDR3, as DNA: TGTGCCAGCAGTTTAACGCACGTTAGCAATGAGCAGTTCTTC. Encoded protein: CASSLTHVSNEQFF.

The CDR3 DNA sequence: TGTGCCACCAGCAGCAGGAGCTCTGGAAACACCATATATTTT. Protein sequence: CATSSRSSGNTIYF. This rearrangement joins TRBV15 to TRBJ1-3; D is unresolved. V was clipped by 3 bases and J by 0 bases, with 6 bases between them. This CDR3 is built from 14 residues. CDR1 LNHNV and CDR2 YYDKDF come from the germline V gene (reference sequence).

V gene TRBV6-1 combines with J gene TRBJ1-5; perhaps TRBD1 as D (6 bases). The germline V and J ends were trimmed by 8 bases and 5 bases, with 19 bases remaining between them. Germline V lookup: CDR1 MNHNS, CDR2 SASEGT. This CDR3 region has 15 residues. CDR3 region: CASYPLNRADQPQHF. The CDR3 DNA is TGTGCCAGCTACCCGTTAAACAGGGCCGATCAGCCCCAGCATTTT.

This clone is a singleton in its sample. The chain has TRBV9 and TRBJ2-3; D gene unclear. CDR1 is SGDLS, CDR2 YYNGEE, per germline. The CDR3 is 16 amino acids. Trimming removed 2 bases at V and 0 bases at J, with 13 bases between. The CDR3 is CASSVSTRGSTDTQYF. Written as DNA, the CDR3 is TGTGCCAGCAGCGTTTCCACGAGAGGAAGCACAGATACGCAGTATTTT.

As DNA, the CDR3 is TGTGCCAGCAAGGGTGCTGGAAACACCATATATTTT. This gives the protein CASKGAGNTIYF. The chain employs TRBV27 and TRBJ1-3; unclear D gene. CDR1 MNHEY and CDR2 SMNVEV come from the germline V gene (reference sequence). Trimming cost V 7 bases and J 2 bases, with 6 bases left between them. This CDR3 has 12 residues.

A word on this clone: Germline and junction disagree at one end, which may indicate a read error. This chain's CDR3 is CASSSTGRTPKVF. Written as DNA, the CDR3 is TGCGCCAGCAGCTCCACTGGACGGACCCCCAAGGTCTTT. This chain links TRBV5-1 with TRBJ1-1, with unresolved D. This CDR3 is built from 13 residues. CDR1 is SGHRS and CDR2 is YFSETQ in the germline V gene.

Only one count was recorded for this clone. The chain uses TRBV7-2 and TRBJ1-5; D is uncertain. The germline gives CDR1 SGHTA, CDR2 FQGNSA. The CDR3 spans 15 residues. Trimming stripped 2 bases from V and 1 base from J, with 9 bases between. CDR3 loop: CASSLTSGSNQPQHF. The DNA of the CDR3 is TGTGCCAGCAGCTTAACATCGGGAAGCAATCAGCCCCAGCATTTT.

The chain combines TRBV20-1 with TRBJ2-7, with 7 bases identical to TRBD2. Germline values: CDR1 DFQATT, CDR2 SNEGSKA (reference sequence). The CDR3 is 11 amino acids. V gave up 6 bases and J gave up 6 bases; unmatched junction bases: 5. CDR3 in DNA: TGCAGTGCCCCGGGGGGTATCGAGCAGTACTTC. As protein: CSAPGGIEQYF.

The J gene is TRBJ2-7, the V gene TRBV6-1; D remains unclear. The CDR3 is made up of 12 amino acids. Per germline, CDR1 MNHNS and CDR2 SASEGT. Trimming took 7 bases from V and 5 from J, leaving 12 bases between them. The CDR3 here is CASTESRNEQYF. The CDR3 DNA is TGTGCCAGCACCGAATCCAGGAACGAGCAGTACTTC.

This chain connects TRBV30 to TRBJ2-7; 15 bases are shared with TRBD2. Germline CDR1 reads GTSNPN; CDR2 reads SVGIG (reference sequence). This CDR3 region has 15 residues. With V trimmed by 4 bases and J by 4 bases, 5 bases remained unmatched. DNA for the CDR3: TGTGCCTGGACTAGAGGGACTAGCGGGAGGTACGAGCAGTACTTC. It specifies CAWTRGTSGRYEQYF.

The chain links TRBV29-1 to TRBJ1-2; D call uncertain. CDR3 length equals 12 residues. Germline CDR1 and CDR2: SQVTM and ANQGSEA. V was shortened by 3 bases and J by 7 bases, with 12 bases between the two germline ends. The CDR3 here is CSVEAVGGGYTF. The DNA for the CDR3 is TGCAGCGTTGAGGCGGTGGGTGGTGGCTACACCTTC.

The chain couples TRBV4-2 to TRBJ2-5; 8 bases agree with TRBD2. V gave up 0 bases and J gave up 7 bases; unmatched junction bases: 13. CDR1 and CDR2 (germline): LGHNA, YNFKEQ. This CDR3 comprises 17 residues. In DNA form, the CDR3 reads TGTGCCAGCAGCCAAGATCTGGGGGGGACTAGTTTCGGGACCCAGTACTTC. It encodes CASSQDLGGTSFGTQYF.

The chain carries TRBV27 and TRBJ2-7, with TRBD1 matching 7 bases. CDR3 length equals 17 residues. With V trimmed by 3 bases and J by 4 bases, 15 bases remained unmatched. CDR1 MNHEY and CDR2 SMNVEV come from the germline V gene (reference sequence). The CDR3 sequence: CASSFRNGQAFPYEQYF. CDR3 nucleotide sequence: TGTGCCAGCAGTTTTAGGAATGGACAGGCTTTCCCTTACGAGCAGTACTTC.

This clone came up a few times. The chain couples TRBV19 to TRBJ1-5; 7 bases agree with TRBD1. With V trimmed by 6 bases and J by 6 bases, 5 bases remained unmatched. CDR3 size: 13 residues. Germline V lookup: CDR1 LNHDA, CDR2 SQIVND (reference sequence). DNA for the CDR3: TGTGCCAGTAGCCGGACAGGAGCTCAGCCCCAGCATTTT. It is translated as CASSRTGAQPQHF.

The genes are TRBV5-4 and TRBJ1-1; 8 positions match TRBD1. The CDR3 has 14 amino acids. The trim removed 0 bases at V and 3 bases at J, leaving 1 base unmatched. From germline, CDR1 is SGHNT and CDR2 YYREEE (reference sequence). The CDR3 is CASSLAGGDTEAFF. CDR3 sequence (DNA): TGTGCCAGCAGCTTGGCAGGGGGCGACACTGAAGCTTTCTTT.

This chain connects TRBV27 to TRBJ2-7, with 7 bases fitting TRBD1. Germline CDR1 MNHEY, CDR2 SMNVEV (reference sequence). CDR3 length equals 13 residues. V was clipped by 2 bases and J by 5 bases; unmatched bases: 3. The CDR3 protein is CASSLDRAHEQYF. The CDR3 nucleotides read TGTGCCAGCAGTTTAGACAGGGCGCACGAGCAGTACTTC.

The chain employs TRBV29-1 and TRBJ2-7; no clear D gene. There are 14 residues in the CDR3. The V gene's germline CDR1 is SQVTM and CDR2 ANQGSEA. Trimming stripped 3 bases from V and 0 bases from J, with 12 bases between. CDR3 DNA sequence: TGCAGCGTTGAGATATCTGCCTTCTCCTACGAGCAGTACTTC. It encodes CSVEISAFSYEQYF.

The chain combines TRBV27 with TRBJ2-7; 8 positions match TRBD1. This CDR3 has 14 residues. V lost 4 bases, J lost 0 bases, and 2 bases stayed unmatched. Per germline, CDR1 MNHEY and CDR2 SMNVEV (reference sequence). The CDR3 reads CASSSTGDSYEQYF. CDR3 nucleotides: TGTGCCAGCAGTTCGACAGGGGACTCCTACGAGCAGTACTTC.

This clone was seen a few times. The CDR3 region is CASTDHVGTQYF. The CDR3 nucleotides are TGTGCCAGCACCGACCATGTAGGAACGCAGTATTTT. V gene TRBV6-6 combines with J gene TRBJ2-3, with D hard to call. From germline, CDR1 is MNHNY and CDR2 SVGAGI (reference sequence). With 7 bases removed from V and 9 bases from J, the gap between germline ends came to 14 bases. CDR3 length equals 12 residues.

The CDR3 loop is CASSLTGVAGGYEQFF. CDR3 DNA: TGTGCCAGCAGCTTAACGGGGGTAGCGGGAGGTTATGAGCAGTTCTTC. The chain employs TRBV7-3 and TRBJ2-1; 10 nucleotides agree with TRBD2. CDR1 and CDR2 from the germline V gene are SGHTA and FQGTGA. The CDR3 totals 16 residues. J gave up 8 bases and V 0 bases, and 7 bases lay outside the gene matches.

V is TRBV15 and J is TRBJ2-7, with D perhaps being TRBD1 or TRBD2 (6 bases each). The CDR3 length is 16 residues. Germline V lookup: CDR1 LNHNV, CDR2 YYDKDF (reference sequence). V lost 1 base and J 2 bases, leaving 15 bases between the germline ends. The CDR3 here is CATSRGMGGTTYEQYF. The CDR3 DNA reads TGTGCCACCAGCAGAGGGATGGGCGGGACAACCTACGAGCAGTACTTC.